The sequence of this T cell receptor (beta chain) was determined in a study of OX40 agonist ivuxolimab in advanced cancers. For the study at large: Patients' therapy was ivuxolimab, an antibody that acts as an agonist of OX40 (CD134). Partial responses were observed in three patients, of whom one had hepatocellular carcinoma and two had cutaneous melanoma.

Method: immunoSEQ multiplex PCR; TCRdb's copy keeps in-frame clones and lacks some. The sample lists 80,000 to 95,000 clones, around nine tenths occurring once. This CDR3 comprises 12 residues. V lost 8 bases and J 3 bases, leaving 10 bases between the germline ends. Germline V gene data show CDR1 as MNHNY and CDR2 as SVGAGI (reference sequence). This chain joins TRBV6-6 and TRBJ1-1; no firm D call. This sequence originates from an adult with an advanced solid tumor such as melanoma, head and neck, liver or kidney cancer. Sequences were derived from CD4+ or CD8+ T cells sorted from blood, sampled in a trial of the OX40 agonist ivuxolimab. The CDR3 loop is CASRSWDTEAFF. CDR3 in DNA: TGTGCCAGCCGTTCTTGGGACACTGAAGCTTTCTTT.